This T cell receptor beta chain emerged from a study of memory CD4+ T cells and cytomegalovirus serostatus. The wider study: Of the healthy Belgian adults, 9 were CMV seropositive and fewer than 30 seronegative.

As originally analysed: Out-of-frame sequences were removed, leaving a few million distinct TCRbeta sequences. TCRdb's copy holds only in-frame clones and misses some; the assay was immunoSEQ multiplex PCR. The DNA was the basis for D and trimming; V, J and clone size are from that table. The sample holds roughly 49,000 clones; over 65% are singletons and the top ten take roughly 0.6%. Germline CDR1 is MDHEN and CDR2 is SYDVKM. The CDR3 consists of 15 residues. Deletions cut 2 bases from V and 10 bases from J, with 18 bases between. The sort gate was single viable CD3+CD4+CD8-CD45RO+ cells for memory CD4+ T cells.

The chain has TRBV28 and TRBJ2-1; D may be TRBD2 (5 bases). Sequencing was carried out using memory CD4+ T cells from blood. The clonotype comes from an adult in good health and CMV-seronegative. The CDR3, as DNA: TGTGCCAGCAGTTTAGGCCTAGCAAGGGCCCGGGAGCAGTTCTTC. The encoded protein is CASSLGLARAREQFF. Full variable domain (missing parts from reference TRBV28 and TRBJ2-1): DVKVTQSSRYLVKRTGEKVFLECVQDMDHENMFWYRQDPGLGLRLIYFSYDVKMKEKGDIPEGYSVSREKKERFSLILESASTNQTSMYLCASSLGLARAREQFFGPGTRLTVL.